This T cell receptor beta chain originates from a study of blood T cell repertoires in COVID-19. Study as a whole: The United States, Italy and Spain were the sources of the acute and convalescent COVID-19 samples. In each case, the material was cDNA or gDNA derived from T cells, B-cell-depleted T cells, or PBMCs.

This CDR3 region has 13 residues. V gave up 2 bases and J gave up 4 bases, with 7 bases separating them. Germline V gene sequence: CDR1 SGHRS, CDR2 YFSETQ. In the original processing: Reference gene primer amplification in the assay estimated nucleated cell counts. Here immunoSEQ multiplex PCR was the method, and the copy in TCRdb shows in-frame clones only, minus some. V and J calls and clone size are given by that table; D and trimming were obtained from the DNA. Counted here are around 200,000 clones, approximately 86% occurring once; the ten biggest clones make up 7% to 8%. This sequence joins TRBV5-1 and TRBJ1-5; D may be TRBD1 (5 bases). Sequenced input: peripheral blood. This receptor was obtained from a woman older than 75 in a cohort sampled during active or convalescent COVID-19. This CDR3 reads CASSLQENQPQHF. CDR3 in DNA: TGCGCCAGCAGCTTACAGGAAAATCAGCCCCAGCATTTT. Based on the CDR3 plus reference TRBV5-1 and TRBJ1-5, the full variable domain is KAGVTQTPRYLIKTRGQQVTLSCSPISGHRSVSWYQQTPGQGLQFLFEYFSETQRNKGNFPGRFSGRQFSNSRSEMNVSTLELGDSALYLCASSLQENQPQHFGDGTRLSIL.